The 9 T cell receptor beta chains reported below all come from one sample, sequenced in a study of blood T cell repertoires in COVID-19. Some clones are missing from TCRdb's copy, which holds only in-frame ones; the method was immunoSEQ multiplex PCR. The table shows about 70,000 clones, with approximately 83% occurring only once. Input material: peripheral blood. These receptors all stem from a woman aged 60-75 years with acute or convalescent COVID-19.

Of note for this clone: Other DNA sequences in this sample translate to the same CDR3. V usage is TRBV6-5 and J usage is TRBJ1-4, with 10 bases fitting TRBD1. The CDR3 totals 14 residues. CDR1 and CDR2 from the germline V gene are MNHEY and SVGAGI. The junction had 2 bases not matched to a gene; V was cut back by 6 bases and J by 4 bases. CDR3 sequence reads: CASRGTGDNEKLFF. In DNA, the CDR3 is TGTGCCAGCAGGGGGACAGGGGATAATGAAAAACTGTTTTTT.

The chain couples TRBV4-2 to TRBJ2-7; 10 nucleotides align to TRBD2. The germline V gene has CDR1 LGHNA and CDR2 YNFKEQ. The J segment lost 2 bases and the V segment lost 1 base, leaving 14 bases of the junction unmatched. This CDR3 has 19 residues. CDR3 in DNA: TGTGCCAGCAGCCAAGGGGTTTTTAGCGGGAGGTTTGTTCCCTACGAGCAGTACTTC. Protein product: CASSQGVFSGRFVPYEQYF.

The chain carries TRBV30 and TRBJ1-2; TRBD1 is a possible D gene (5 bases). The CDR3 has 14 residues. V lost 4 bases, J lost 6 bases, and 18 bases lay in between. Per the germline V gene, CDR1 is GTSNPN and CDR2 is SVGIG (reference sequence). CDR3 bases: TGTGCCTGGACCGGAGCTGGGGCTGGGGATGGCTACACCTTC. Its protein product is CAWTGAGAGDGYTF.

The chain recombines TRBV6-5 with TRBJ2-3; 11 bases match TRBD2. After removal of 1 base from V and 6 bases from J, the junction contained 3 bases not matched to a gene. The germline CDR1 and CDR2 sequences are MNHEY and SVGAGI. This CDR3 has 15 amino acids. The CDR3 is CASSYWASGRDTQYF. Here the CDR3 DNA reads TGTGCCAGCAGTTACTGGGCTAGCGGGAGGGATACGCAGTATTTT.

V and J are TRBV4-2 and TRBJ2-7; 7 bases map to TRBD2. J gave up 3 bases and V 0 bases, and 8 bases lay outside the gene matches. Germline V gene sequence: CDR1 LGHNA, CDR2 YNFKEQ. CDR3 length: 16 residues. Here the CDR3 DNA reads TGTGCCAGCAGCCAAGAGGGCGGGGGAGCCTTCTACGAGCAGTACTTC. Translating gives CASSQEGGGAFYEQYF.

V and J are TRBV28 and TRBJ1-1, with 7 bases lining up with TRBD1. The length of the CDR3 is 14 residues. V shed 4 bases, J shed 0 bases, and the junction held 2 bases outside the gene matches. CDR1 and CDR2 (germline): MDHEN, SYDVKM. Here the CDR3 DNA reads TGTGCCAGCAGTTCGGGACAGATGAACACTGAAGCTTTCTTT. This translates into CASSSGQMNTEAFF.

The CDR3 DNA is TGTGCCAGCAGCTTGATGCGGGGGTACCAAGAGACCCAGTACTTC. As protein: CASSLMRGYQETQYF. The rearrangement uses TRBV5-6 and TRBJ2-5, with 7 positions matching TRBD2. Germline V gives CDR1 SGHDT, CDR2 YYEEEE. The junction had 3 bases not matched to a gene; V was cut back by 1 base and J by 0 bases. There are 15 residues in the CDR3.

V is TRBV19 and J is TRBJ1-1; D possibly corresponds to TRBD1 (6 bases). The CDR3 runs 14 residues. CDR1 is LNHDA and CDR2 is SQIVND in the germline V gene (reference sequence). V lost 2 bases and J 6 bases, leaving 13 bases between the germline ends. CDR3 in amino acids: CASSILQGKSEAFF. The CDR3 bases are TGTGCCAGTAGTATACTACAGGGTAAGTCTGAAGCTTTCTTT.

The J gene is TRBJ2-2, the V gene TRBV11-1; 8 positions agree with TRBD1. CDR1 and CDR2 (germline): SGHAT, FQDESV (reference sequence). V was clipped by 1 base and J by 6 bases; unmatched bases: 4. The CDR3 covers 15 residues. For the CDR3, the DNA is TGTGCCAGCAGCTTAGGCAGGGGGCAGTCCGGGGAGCTGTTTTTT. Its protein is CASSLGRGQSGELFF.